This T cell receptor beta chain was sequenced during a study of monozygotic twins with inflammatory bowel disease. The CDR3 loop spans 13 amino acids. Germline CDR1 MDHEN, CDR2 SYDVKM. Template switching was used to attach UMIs, which incorporated a 6-nucleotide sample barcode. TCRdb processed the 5' RACE reads again and assigns one entry to each CDR3 protein, with no DNA. The sample table includes about 300,000 distinct CDR3 sequences. Without any T cell sorting, total RNA was isolated from whole blood. This TCR was recovered from a human donor with ulcerative colitis or Crohn's disease, or a healthy co-twin of an affected twin (not recorded which). V usage is TRBV28 and J usage is TRBJ2-5; the TRBD1 assignment by TCRdb is unverifiable without DNA. The sequenced material came from blood. CDR3 region: CAIRGTGQETQYF.